This T cell receptor beta chain was recovered during a study of T cells in Graves' hyperthyroidism and ophthalmopathy. Study-wide findings and caveats: Before onset, by a median of approximately 6.8 months, the model predicted ophthalmopathy.

PBMCs were derived from about 9.1 ml fresh peripheral blood. Notes on this clonotype: The antigen remains undetermined.

Researchers took RNA transcripts and amplified the TCR beta CDR3 regions from them. First-round RT-PCR of the TCR CDR3 relied on the HTBI primer set. A single record per CDR3 protein comes from TCRdb applying MiXCR to the multiplex PCR reads. The sample includes roughly 300,000 distinct CDR3 sequences, about 15% of them seen just once. Input material: blood. The sequence came from a woman aged 25 to 39 with Graves' hyperthyroidism.

The CDR3 here is CASSYSGSLSSYEQYF. For the CDR3, the DNA is TGTGCCAGCAGTTACTCAGGGAGCCTAAGCTCCTACGAGCAGTACTTC. The rearrangement links TRBV6-5 to TRBJ2-7; TRBD2 might be the D (5 bases). Germline CDR1 MNHEY, CDR2 SVGAGI. The CDR3 has 16 residues. V was pared by 0 bases and J by 0 bases, with 12 bases between.